This T cell receptor beta chain comes out of a study of shared clonotypes between healthy human individuals. Assay execution took place at the deep level. Sorted-subset replicate PCR reactions were performed with about 190 ng DNA, corresponding to 30,000 to 35,000 T cell genomes. The method was immunoSEQ multiplex PCR; TCRdb's version includes in-frame clones alone and lacks a portion of them. The sample yields over a million clones, roughly 95% seen once. About this clone: Its specificity is unknown.

Trimming stripped 1 base from V and 9 bases from J, with 14 bases between. The CDR3 covers 14 residues. Germline V gene lookup returns CDR1 SGDLS and CDR2 YYNGEE. Notes on the study in general: Memory subsets generally showed lower estimated richness than naive subsets. Some naive CD4 clonotypes, roughly 5%, turned up in common across several donors.

Sequencing was performed on naive CD4+ T cells sorted from blood. Noted subset: CD45RA+ positively selected. This chain links TRBV9 with TRBJ2-1; D ambiguous. The receptor's source is a man younger than 40 in good health. CDR3 amino acids: CASSVKVALSEQFF. CDR3 sequence (DNA): TGTGCCAGCAGCGTAAAAGTGGCGTTAAGTGAGCAGTTCTTC.